This record concerns one T cell receptor beta chain sequence. This entry is derived from a study of blood T cell repertoires in COVID-19. V was cut by 0 bases and J by 4 bases, with 10 bases left in between. There are 14 residues in the CDR3. The germline V gene has CDR1 SGDLS and CDR2 YYNGEE. Source study methods: From reference gene primer amplification, estimates of nucleated cell counts were derived. Repertoires were generated with immunoSEQ multiplex PCR, while TCRdb's copy carries only in-frame clones and drops some. The V and J calls and clone size are taken from that table; D and trimming were inferred from the DNA. The data contain 370,000 or so clones, more than 70% of them singletons. Everyone who took part was about 18 to 90 years old, and they came from roughly 25 US areas. Which cohort a participant joined came from the clinical history participants gave. Each recovered donor of Cohort 3 presented with two negative PCRs, clearance, or symptom resolution.

Sequences were obtained from PBMCs or T cells enriched from blood (not recorded which). The TCR comes from a man aged 25 to 40 who had recovered from COVID-19. This chain uses TRBV9 with TRBJ1-1; D gene uncertain. CDR3 sequence: CASSVDLGSTEAFF. The CDR3, as DNA: TGTGCCAGCAGCGTAGACCTGGGGAGCACTGAAGCTTTCTTT.